This TCR beta chain was identified during a study of T cell responses to AZD1222 COVID-19 vaccine. General study findings and limits: Among those given AZD1222, only 6 or 7 were seropositive at baseline. Clonal diversity may have been underestimated, and the donors were mostly white British, with more females than males. Reports indicate that nearly half of spike-specific TCRs are directed at unmutated variant regions.

Data came from immunoSEQ multiplex PCR; TCRdb stores just in-frame clones and leaves some out. The sample gives approximately 100,000 clones, 88% of which show up once; 10% to 15% is in the top ten. Unmatched junction bases numbered 15, after V lost 5 bases and J lost 0 bases. The CDR3 covers 17 residues. Germline-derived CDR1 and CDR2 are SQVTM and ANQGSEA. To note about this clone: Antigen: not known.

The TCR was taken from an adult in good health. This specimen consisted of peripheral blood, obtained on day 0 of MenACWY control vaccination. The chain links TRBV29-1 to TRBJ2-7, with 8 bases lining up with TRBD1. DNA for the CDR3: TGCAGCGTTCTGGACACAACCGGGACAGGAATCTCCTACGAGCAGTACTTC. Its translation: CSVLDTTGTGISYEQYF.